The present entry profiles one TCR beta chain with its context. This record belongs to a study of blood T cell repertoires in COVID-19. On the study more broadly: Acute-phase and convalescent COVID-19 samples originated in the United States, Italy and Spain. In each case, the material was cDNA or gDNA derived from T cells, B-cell-depleted T cells, or PBMCs.

In the original processing: By means of reference gene primer amplification, nucleated cell counts were estimated. Profiled with immunoSEQ multiplex PCR; TCRdb holds only in-frame clones, not every one. Clone size and V and J calls were adopted from that table, with D and trimming inferred from the DNA. The sample lists tens of thousands of clones, about 90% occurring once. Trimming stripped 0 bases from V and 8 bases from J, with 11 bases between. The CDR3 is 14 amino acids. Germline V lookup: CDR1 MNHNS, CDR2 SASEGT. The clonotype comes from a male donor with acute or convalescent COVID-19. Sequenced: peripheral blood. The chain recombines TRBV6-1 with TRBJ2-1; the D is unclear. CDR3 nucleotide sequence: TGTGCCAGCAGTGAAGCTGCCAGGCAAGATGAGCAGTTCTTC. This codes for CASSEAARQDEQFF.